Here is one T cell receptor beta chain with its context. The antigen is unknown. The entry originates in a study of T cell repertoires in cytomegalovirus infection. Study-level findings and limits: Dominating the ex vivo response were HLA-C-restricted CMV-specific TCR beta clonotypes. Using cumulative public TCR beta family frequency, the authors identified those who carried CMV together with the relevant HLA.

The V segment lost 4 bases and the J segment 5 bases; nucleotides outside the gene matches: 7. The CDR3 sequence is 14 residues long. CDR1 and CDR2 from the germline V gene are SEHNR and FQNEAQ (reference sequence). TCRdb redid the calling of the reads with MiXCR, one entry per CDR3 protein. The table lists approximately 500,000 distinct CDR3 sequences, about 25% of them singletons, with 13% in the top ten. The chain recombines TRBV7-9 with TRBJ1-1, with 7 bases fitting TRBD1. The source material was PBMCs. The TCR comes from a human donor in good health (CMV status not recorded). Some clones in this sample may be carry-over from other donors' samples. CDR3 DNA: TGTGCCAGCAGCTCACAGGGGTTAGGTACTGAAGCTTTCTTT. Its protein is CASSSQGLGTEAFF. Supplemented by reference TRBV7-9 and TRBJ1-1, the full variable domain reads DTGVSQNPRHKITKRGQNVTFRCDPISEHNRLYWYRQTLGQGPEFLTYFQNEAQLEKSRLLSDRFSAERPKGSFSTLEIQRTEQGDSAMYLCASSSQGLGTEAFFGQGTRLTVV.